This T cell receptor beta chain was documented in a study of shared clonotypes between healthy human individuals. The CDR3 loop spans 15 amino acids. Trimming removed 5 bases from V and 4 bases from J; junction bases left unmatched: 7. From germline, CDR1 is MNHEY and CDR2 SMNVEV (reference sequence). Donors were healthy HIV-negative adults without recent acute infections or vaccinations. The assay was run at deep level. In the source study's methods: Filtering differed for immunoSEQ, which gave only junction sequences without quality scores. The method was immunoSEQ multiplex PCR; TCRdb's version includes in-frame clones alone and lacks a portion of them. The V and J calls and clone size are taken from that table; D and trimming were inferred from the DNA. The sample lists approximately 640,000 clones; about three quarters were seen once. Broader study findings: Despite large depth, rarefaction showed incomplete sorted-subset sequencing.

As for this clone: Its specificity is not known.

The rearrangement joins TRBV27 to TRBJ1-5; 8 bases are a match to TRBD1. Sequencing used memory CD4+ T cells sorted from blood. Subset meaning: CD45RA-negative fraction. The source of this sequence is a woman in her twenties or thirties in good health. As DNA, the CDR3 is TGTGCCAGCAGTCCGTGGACAGGGAAAAATCAGCCCCAGCATTTT. Translating it yields CASSPWTGKNQPQHF.